This T cell receptor beta chain was retrieved from a study of cytomegalovirus exposure and HLA in healthy donors. Study-level findings and limits: Researchers left out some V segments, among them TRBV6-2 and TRBV6-3, as indistinguishable. Diagnosis of cytomegalovirus status made by the classifier reportedly showed high specificity and sensitivity.

Primers included in the PCR were 60 Vbeta and 13 Jbeta primers. Method: immunoSEQ multiplex PCR; TCRdb's copy keeps in-frame clones and lacks some. Found here are 85,000 to 110,000 clones; the top ten clones hold around 3.2%. About this clone: As yet, its antigen is unknown.

The CDR3 spans 14 residues. Germline CDR1 and CDR2: LGHNA and YSLEER. V was clipped by 5 bases and J by 4 bases; unmatched bases: 4. This clonotype originated in a man aged 35 to 55 in good health and CMV-seronegative. The chain has TRBV4-3 and TRBJ2-3; 9 bases agree with TRBD2. The specimen sequenced was PBMCs. The CDR3 nucleotides are TGCGCCAGCAGCGCCCGGACTAGCGCAGATACGCAGTATTTT. This gives the protein CASSARTSADTQYF.